This T cell receptor beta chain is drawn from a study of cytomegalovirus exposure and HLA in healthy donors. The germline V gene has CDR1 SGHNT and CDR2 YENEEA. This CDR3 contains 15 residues. Between the trimmed V and J ends, which lost 4 bases and 0 bases, there was a span of 10 bases. Study-level points and caveats: Within the data, a cluster of highly shared sequence variants was likely a sequencing artifact. The investigators catalogued 150 or so TCR beta chains as cytomegalovirus-associated.

13 Jbeta primers and 60 Vbeta primers were used for the PCR. Using immunoSEQ multiplex PCR, the repertoire was profiled, and TCRdb retains in-frame clones only, with some absent. Of 65,000 or so clones detected, approximately 60% appear once; the ten largest clones hold around 3%. This clone was found a few times. No antigen is known for it. The specimen sequenced was PBMCs. The chain links TRBV11-3 to TRBJ1-3; tentative D call: TRBD1 (5 bases). This sequence was found in a man aged 25 to 45 in good health and CMV-seronegative. The CDR3 coding sequence is TGTGCCAGCAGCTCTGGGACTGACTCTGGAAACACCATATATTTT. Amino acid sequence: CASSSGTDSGNTIYF.